What follows are 17 T cell receptor beta chains derived from one specimen sequenced in a study of early T cells in non-severe SARS-CoV-2 infection (dated by TCRdb to the early 2020s). To prepare the library, 5' RACE was applied. The run used a NextSeq 500. Using fastp at Q25 and MiXCR, TCRdb reprocessed the public reads and kept productive beta chains. Every distinct CDR3 protein forms one entry, paired with its most common genes and DNA. Counted in this sample were about 28,000 distinct CDR3 sequences; around 5.3% of them appeared once. Of the sample, around 25% falls within the top ten clones. What was sequenced was whole blood. The receptors were sampled from an adult who was a healthcare worker with PCR-confirmed SARS-CoV-2 infection or an uninfected control (not recorded which).

This clonotype was observed at least ten times. The rearrangement links TRBV4-3 to TRBJ2-1, with 7 bases matching TRBD1. The junction had 7 bases not matched to a gene; V was cut back by 0 bases and J by 2 bases. The germline CDR1 and CDR2 sequences are LGHNA and YSLEER. This CDR3 is built from 17 residues. CDR3 DNA sequence: TGCGCCAGCAGCCAAGATGGGCGACAGGGAGCCTACAATGAGCAGTTCTTC. Residues: CASSQDGRQGAYNEQFF.

In nucleotides, the CDR3 is TGTGCCAGCAGATTGTCCGGGGACAGGGCGAGTAGGACTAATGAAAAACTGTTTTTT. Its protein is CASRLSGDRASRTNEKLFF. J is TRBJ1-4 and V is TRBV2; the match to TRBD1 covers 9 bases. Germline V gives CDR1 SNHLY, CDR2 FYNNEI. This CDR3 spans 19 amino acids. The V segment lost 6 bases and the J segment 2 bases; nucleotides outside the gene matches: 16.

This clonotype has a count of ten or more. The chain is built from TRBV18 and TRBJ1-1; a weak D match, TRBD1 (6 bases). The CDR3 is made up of 16 amino acids. V was clipped by 2 bases and J by 0 bases, with 13 bases between them. Looked up from germline, CDR1 is KGHSH and CDR2 is LQKENI. CDR3 region: CASSPIDRTMNTEAFF. As DNA, the CDR3 is TGTGCCAGCTCACCAATTGACAGGACCATGAACACTGAAGCTTTCTTT.

This clonotype was counted at least ten times. This chain joins TRBV12-2 and TRBJ1-2; the D call in the table, TRBD1, was not verified against the DNA. TRBV12-2 is annotated as a pseudogene. This CDR3 region has 19 residues. CDR3 sequence reads: CASRFPLVPVEGRYYGYTF. CDR3 DNA: TGTGCAAGTCGCTTTCCCCTCGTCCCGGTGGAGGGGAGATACTATGGCTACACCTTC.

This clonotype was seen repeatedly, ten times or more. The chain combines TRBV4-3 with TRBJ1-1; no reliable D call. Germline values: CDR1 LGHNA, CDR2 YSLEER. Trimming stripped 0 bases from V and 0 bases from J, with 14 bases between. CDR3 size: 17 residues. The CDR3 here is CASSQDRETGLNTEAFF. The DNA of the CDR3 is TGCGCCAGCAGCCAAGATCGGGAAACCGGGCTGAACACTGAAGCTTTCTTT.

This clonotype was detected ten times or more. The gene calls are TRBV11-2 and TRBJ2-3; maybe TRBD1 (5 bases). V lost 5 bases and J 4 bases, leaving 13 bases between the germline ends. CDR3 length equals 14 residues. Germline loops: CDR1 SGHAT, CDR2 FQNNGV. The CDR3 spells CASSPQVASDTQYF. CDR3 DNA sequence: TGTGCCAGCAGCCCACAGGTAGCTTCAGATACGCAGTATTTT.

The genes are TRBV15 and TRBJ2-7; 9 nucleotides line up with TRBD1. V gave up 3 bases and J gave up 5 bases; unmatched junction bases: 8. Germline CDR1 reads LNHNV; CDR2 reads YYDKDF (reference sequence). The CDR3 is made up of 15 amino acids. The CDR3 sequence is CATSRGQGQGHEQYF. The CDR3 DNA reads TGTGCCACCAGCAGGGGCCAGGGACAGGGACACGAGCAGTACTTC. Full variable domain (remainder filled in from reference TRBV15 and TRBJ2-7): DAMVIQNPRYQVTQFGKPVTLSCSQTLNHNVMYWYQQKSSQAPKLLFHYYDKDFNNEADTPDNFQSRRPNTSFCFLDIRSPGLGDTAMYLCATSRGQGQGHEQYFGPGTRLTVT.

This clonotype appeared many times. The chain has TRBV20-1 and TRBJ1-5; D might be TRBD1 (5 bases). Germline-derived CDR1 and CDR2 are DFQATT and SNEGSKA (reference sequence). This CDR3 has 14 amino acids. The V end was cut by 6 bases, the J end by 4 bases, with 16 bases between. The DNA for the CDR3 is TGCAGTGCACGGTCGGTGACAGCAAATCAGCCCCAGCATTTT. Translation: CSARSVTANQPQHF.

This clonotype was counted ten times or more. The V and J genes are TRBV19 and TRBJ2-2; 10 positions agree with TRBD2. Germline trimming cut 6 bases from V and 3 bases from J; bases unmatched to any gene: 4. Germline CDR1 and CDR2: LNHDA and SQIVND (reference sequence). The CDR3 runs 15 residues. The CDR3 DNA reads TGTGCCAGTAGCCCTAGCGGGGGATACACCGGGGAGCTGTTTTTT. Protein sequence: CASSPSGGYTGELFF.

With respect to this clonotype: Just one base apart from a much larger clone, this may be a read error. The chain has TRBV6-5 and TRBJ2-7; 11 bases are shared with TRBD1. Germline CDR1 is MNHEY and CDR2 is SVGAGI. The V and J ends lost 2 bases and 5 bases, in that order; junction bases with no gene match: 2. The CDR3 runs 14 residues. CDR3 region: CASSYGQGAHEQYF. The CDR3 region has the DNA TGTGCCAGCAGTTACGGACAGGGGGCACACGAGCAGTACTTC.

The sample holds many counts of this clonotype. The rearrangement uses TRBV24-1 and TRBJ1-1; D is unclear. This CDR3 has 15 residues. Per the germline V gene, CDR1 is KGHDR and CDR2 is SFDVKD. V gave up 6 bases and J gave up 4 bases, with 17 bases separating them. CDR3 in amino acids: CATSSSVWGTTEAFF. The CDR3 region has the DNA TGTGCCACCAGTTCAAGTGTCTGGGGAACCACTGAAGCTTTCTTT.

At least ten counts were recorded for this clonotype. V gene TRBV30 combines with J gene TRBJ2-3, with 8 bases aligning to TRBD2. The germline CDR1 and CDR2 sequences are GTSNPN and SVGIG (reference sequence). This CDR3 comprises 13 residues. V lost 0 bases to trimming and J lost 4 bases; unmatched junction nucleotides: 0. The CDR3 sequence: CAWSVAGADTQYF. CDR3 sequence (DNA): TGTGCCTGGAGTGTAGCGGGAGCAGATACGCAGTATTTT.

This clonotype was observed at least ten times. The chain links TRBV30 to TRBJ1-1; a weak D match, TRBD1 (5 bases). CDR1 is GTSNPN and CDR2 is SVGIG in the germline V gene (reference sequence). Trimming removed 3 bases at V and 4 bases at J, with 21 bases between. The CDR3 is 16 amino acids. CDR3 DNA sequence: TGTGCCTGGAGAGGTTTAGGGCTCCCAAGGGGCACTGAAGCTTTCTTT. It codes for CAWRGLGLPRGTEAFF.

In its sample, this clonotype was seen many times. The chain is built from TRBV27 and TRBJ1-1, with a possible D match to TRBD1 (6 bases). The germline V gene encodes CDR1 MNHEY and CDR2 SMNVEV (reference sequence). V lost 7 bases, J lost 1 base, and 10 bases lay in between. The CDR3 has 13 amino acids. CDR3 sequence (DNA): TGTGCCAGCATTGCGACAGGGAACACTGAAGCTTTCTTT. It codes for CASIATGNTEAFF.

This clonotype has a count of ten or more. The chain recombines TRBV19 with TRBJ2-3; no firm D call. The CDR3 sequence is 13 residues long. Trimming removed 4 bases from V and 2 bases from J, with 7 bases in between. Germline V gene lookup returns CDR1 LNHDA and CDR2 SQIVND (reference sequence). The CDR3 loop is CASSTDDTDTQYF. In DNA, the CDR3 is TGTGCCAGTAGTACGGACGACACAGATACGCAGTATTTT.

This clonotype was counted ten times or more. The chain links TRBV12-3 or TRBV12-4 to TRBJ2-1; 11 bases are shared with TRBD2. V was pared by 6 bases and J by 4 bases, with 5 bases of the junction left unmatched. The CDR3 covers 15 residues. The CDR3: CASSPLAGGYNEQFF. In DNA, the CDR3 is TGTGCCAGCAGCCCCCTAGCGGGGGGATACAATGAGCAGTTCTTC.

This clonotype was detected ten times or more. The rearrangement links TRBV19 to TRBJ1-5, with TRBD1 identical over 7 bases. Per the germline V gene, CDR1 is LNHDA and CDR2 is SQIVND (reference sequence). Trimming removed 6 bases from V and 3 bases from J; junction bases left unmatched: 8. The CDR3 runs to 15 residues. The CDR3 is CASRDRDRNNQPQHF. The CDR3 bases are TGTGCCAGTAGGGACCGGGACAGAAACAATCAGCCCCAGCATTTT.